The T cell receptor beta chain under discussion was sequenced for a study of spatial heterogeneity in lung cancer. Across the whole study: More beta-chain than alpha-chain sequences were consistently detected. Points from the study as a whole: Expanded tumor TCRs that were ubiquitous appeared in blood more at resection than follow-up.

Germline trimming cut 3 bases from V and 3 bases from J; bases unmatched to any gene: 4. The germline V gene has CDR1 DFQATT and CDR2 SNEGSKA (reference sequence). The CDR3 consists of 14 residues. A few counts support this clonotype. Its target is not known. TCR cDNA molecules each had a unique molecular identifier. Via MiXCR, TCRdb re-called the 5' RACE reads, giving one row per CDR3 protein. The sample consists of 9,500 to 12,000 distinct CDR3 sequences, approximately 24% of them appearing once. The time point here: sample taken at primary tumor resection. Researchers sequenced whole RNA taken from tumor, nontumor lung or frozen PBMC without sorting. The 72 donors had untreated early-stage non-small cell lung cancer.

V and J are TRBV20-1 and TRBJ2-1; 8 nucleotides agree with TRBD2. The TCR comes from a female donor with early-stage non-small cell lung cancer. This specimen was PBMCs, taken at surgery. CDR3 bases: TGCAGTGCTAGCCCACTAGCGGACTACAATGAGCAGTTCTTC. It yields the protein CSASPLADYNEQFF.